The next 16 T cell receptor beta chains were all read from a single sample in a study of CD8 T cells in Susac syndrome. With random hexamers, 0.5 to 1 ug RNA was reverse transcribed. MiXCR, applied by TCRdb to the immunoSEQ multiplex PCR reads, yields one record per CDR3 protein. The table has about 240,000 distinct CDR3 sequences, around 96% seen once. Sequencing input: CD4+ T cells from PBMCs. The source is a human donor with Susac syndrome.

The genes are TRBV6-2 or TRBV6-3 and TRBJ2-3, with D possibly matching TRBD1 (6 bases). The germline V gene encodes CDR1 MNHEY and CDR2 SVGEGT. The V end was cut by 6 bases, the J end by 0 bases, with 13 bases between. The CDR3 runs to 15 residues. CDR3 sequence: CASRTGPLSTDTQYF. The CDR3 bases are TGTGCCAGCAGAACAGGGCCCCTTAGCACAGATACGCAGTATTTT.

The rearrangement uses TRBV5-1 and TRBJ1-1; TRBD1 agrees at 7 bases. V dropped 4 bases and J dropped 4; count of bases not matched to a gene: 10. CDR1 and CDR2 from the germline V gene are SGHRS and YFSETQ. This CDR3 spans 15 amino acids. The CDR3 reads CASSAYRGRGTEAFF. For the CDR3, the DNA is TGCGCCAGCAGCGCCTACAGGGGAAGGGGCACTGAAGCTTTCTTT.

The chain joins TRBV28 to TRBJ2-3; 15 nucleotides line up with TRBD2. Germline-derived CDR1 and CDR2 are MDHEN and SYDVKM. V lost 10 bases to trimming and J lost 10 bases; unmatched junction nucleotides: 12. The CDR3 covers 15 residues. The CDR3 protein is CATRGLAGGPLAQYF. CDR3 DNA: TGTGCCACCAGAGGACTAGCGGGAGGGCCGTTAGCGCAGTATTTT.

The V call is TRBV13, the J call TRBJ2-7, with D perhaps given as TRBD1 or TRBD2 (6 bases each). Trimming left V 0 bases short and J 6 bases short, with 18 bases between. The CDR3 contains 16 residues. CDR1 and CDR2 from the germline V gene are PRHDT and FYEKMQ (reference sequence). The CDR3 sequence: CASSLGGRDISVEQYF. For the CDR3, the DNA is TGTGCCAGCAGCTTAGGCGGGCGGGACATCTCTGTCGAGCAGTACTTC.

The chain uses TRBV24-1 and TRBJ1-2, with D possibly being TRBD1 (6 bases). The ends were cut back, 5 bases at V and 2 bases at J, with 8 bases in the middle. CDR1 and CDR2 (germline): KGHDR, SFDVKD. The CDR3 has 13 residues. CDR3 protein: CATSGDKNYGYTF. CDR3 bases: TGTGCCACCAGTGGGGACAAAAACTATGGCTACACCTTC.

The gene calls are TRBV21-1 and TRBJ2-2. TRBV21-1 is a pseudogene. The length of the CDR3 is 10 residues. CDR3 DNA sequence: TGTGCCAGCAGCAACCGGGAGCTGTTTTTT. This gives the protein CASSNRELFF.

A few counts support this clonotype. V and J are TRBV5-1 and TRBJ1-1; D may be TRBD1 (5 bases). The CDR3 has 14 amino acids. Germline CDR1 and CDR2: SGHRS and YFSETQ. The germline V and J ends were trimmed by 0 bases and 0 bases, with 6 bases remaining between them. The CDR3 here is CASSLGTLNTEAFF. The CDR3 DNA reads as TGCGCCAGCAGCTTGGGGACATTGAACACTGAAGCTTTCTTT.

This chain joins TRBV5-1 and TRBJ1-5; TRBD1 matches at 8 bases. V trimming: 4 bases; J trimming: 8 bases; junction bases outside the gene matches: 11. This CDR3 comprises 15 residues. CDR1 SGHRS and CDR2 YFSETQ come from the germline V gene. The CDR3 DNA sequence: TGCGCCAGCAGCCTGAGGACAGGGCAGACGGAGCCCCAGCATTTT. It yields the protein CASSLRTGQTEPQHF.

The chain links TRBV28 to TRBJ2-7; D remains ambiguous. From germline, CDR1 is MDHEN and CDR2 SYDVKM. V was pared by 5 bases and J by 6 bases, with 8 bases between. CDR3 size: 11 residues. CDR3 DNA sequence: TGTGCCAGCAGTGGCCGCCGCGAGCAGTACTTC. This codes for CASSGRREQYF.

The J gene is TRBJ1-1, the V gene TRBV6-5; D call uncertain. The CDR3 extends over 14 amino acids. CDR1 MNHEY and CDR2 SVGAGI come from the germline V gene. V was cut by 5 bases and J by 4 bases, with 14 bases left in between. CDR3 coding DNA: TGTGCCAGCAGTCTTTTCGGTATGGTCACTGAAGCTTTCTTT. It specifies CASSLFGMVTEAFF.

The genes are TRBV9 and TRBJ1-2; D is possibly TRBD1 (6 bases). Trimming removed 5 bases from V and 0 bases from J, with 11 bases in between. The CDR3 contains 14 residues. CDR1 is SGDLS and CDR2 is YYNGEE in the germline V gene. CDR3: CASSAGDTNYGYTF. The CDR3 nucleotides read TGTGCCAGCAGTGCAGGGGACACTAACTATGGCTACACCTTC.

This chain connects TRBV28 to TRBJ2-2, with 12 bases lining up with TRBD2. Germline CDR1 and CDR2: MDHEN and SYDVKM. J gave up 4 bases and V 11 bases, and 14 bases lay outside the gene matches. The CDR3 sequence is 17 residues long. CDR3 loop: CAAEGLAGGPSTGELFF. The DNA for the CDR3 is TGTGCCGCGGAGGGGCTAGCGGGAGGGCCGAGCACCGGGGAGCTGTTTTTT.

The chain couples TRBV7-2 to TRBJ2-3; 8 bases are a match to TRBD2. The CDR3 is 14 residues long. Trimming at V came to 5 bases and at J to 1 base, leaving 2 bases not matched to a gene. Germline V gene sequence: CDR1 SGHTA, CDR2 FQGNSA. For the CDR3, the DNA is TGTGCCAGCAGCGCGACTAGCGGCACAGATACGCAGTATTTT. Residues: CASSATSGTDTQYF.

The chain couples TRBV30 to TRBJ2-7; 7 bases are a match to TRBD2. The germline CDR1 and CDR2 sequences are GTSNPN and SVGIG (reference sequence). CDR3 length equals 17 residues. V lost 0 bases, J lost 3 bases, and 14 bases stayed unmatched. CDR3 in DNA: TGTGCCTGGAGTGTATGGGCGGGAGATTTTTTTTTCTACGAGCAGTACTTC. Its protein is CAWSVWAGDFFFYEQYF.

The genes are TRBV2 and TRBJ2-3, with D perhaps TRBD1 (6 bases). V lost 5 bases and J lost 2, with 17 bases in between. Germline values: CDR1 SNHLY, CDR2 FYNNEI. The CDR3 contains 16 residues. This CDR3 reads CASSTGRGTSTDTQYF. In DNA form, the CDR3 reads TGTGCCAGCAGTACCGGCAGGGGAACCTCCACAGATACGCAGTATTTT.

The rearrangement joins TRBV7-9 to TRBJ2-7; 13 bases line up with TRBD2. Trimming removed 6 bases from V and 5 bases from J; junction bases left unmatched: 4. Germline lookup yields CDR1 SEHNR and CDR2 FQNEAQ (reference sequence). The CDR3 spans 14 residues. Written as DNA, the CDR3 is TGTGCCAGCAGACCGGGACTAGCGGGGAACGAGCAGTACTTC. Its protein is CASRPGLAGNEQYF.